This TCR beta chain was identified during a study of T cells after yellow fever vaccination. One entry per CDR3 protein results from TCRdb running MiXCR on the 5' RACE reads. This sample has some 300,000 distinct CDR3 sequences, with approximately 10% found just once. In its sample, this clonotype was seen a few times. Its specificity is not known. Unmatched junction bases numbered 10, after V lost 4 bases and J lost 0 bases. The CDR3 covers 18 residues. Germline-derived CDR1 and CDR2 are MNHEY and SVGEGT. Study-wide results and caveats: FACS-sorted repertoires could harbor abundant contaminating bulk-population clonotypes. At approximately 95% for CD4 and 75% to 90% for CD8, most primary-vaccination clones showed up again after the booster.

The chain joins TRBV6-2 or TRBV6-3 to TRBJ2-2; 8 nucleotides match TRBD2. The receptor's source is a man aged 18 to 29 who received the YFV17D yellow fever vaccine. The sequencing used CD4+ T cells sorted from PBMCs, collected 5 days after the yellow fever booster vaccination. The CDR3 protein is CASSFGRALTSNTGELFF. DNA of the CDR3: TGTGCCAGCAGTTTCGGGAGGGCCTTGACCTCGAACACCGGGGAGCTGTTTTTT.